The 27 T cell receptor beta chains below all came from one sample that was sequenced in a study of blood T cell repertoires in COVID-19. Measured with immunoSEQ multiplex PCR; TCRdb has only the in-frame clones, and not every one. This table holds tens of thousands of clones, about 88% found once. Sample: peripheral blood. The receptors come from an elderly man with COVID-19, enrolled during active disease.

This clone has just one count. The CDR3 sequence is CASSLQGTPDYTEAFF. In DNA form, the CDR3 reads TGCGCCAGCAGCCTACAGGGGACGCCGGATTATACTGAAGCTTTCTTT. V usage is TRBV4-1 and J usage is TRBJ1-1; 7 nucleotides agree with TRBD1. After removal of 4 bases from V and 5 bases from J, the junction contained 13 bases not matched to a gene. The germline V gene has CDR1 MGHRA and CDR2 YSYEKL. The CDR3 length is 16 residues.

The CDR3 sequence is CASSLRSGGHLNEQFF. DNA of the CDR3: TGCGCCAGCAGCTTGCGAAGCGGGGGGCACCTCAATGAGCAGTTCTTC. The chain joins TRBV5-1 to TRBJ2-1; 9 bases agree with TRBD2. This CDR3 region has 16 residues. V gave up 1 base and J gave up 6 bases; unmatched junction bases: 8. Germline V gives CDR1 SGHRS, CDR2 YFSETQ. Full variable domain (remainder filled in from reference TRBV5-1 and TRBJ2-1): KAGVTQTPRYLIKTRGQQVTLSCSPISGHRSVSWYQQTPGQGLQFLFEYFSETQRNKGNFPGRFSGRQFSNSRSEMNVSTLELGDSALYLCASSLRSGGHLNEQFFGPGTRLTVL.

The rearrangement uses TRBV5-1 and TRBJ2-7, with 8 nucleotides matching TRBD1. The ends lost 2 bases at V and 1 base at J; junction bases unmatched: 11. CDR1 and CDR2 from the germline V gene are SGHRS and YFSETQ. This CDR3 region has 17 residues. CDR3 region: CASSFGSARQGSYEQYF. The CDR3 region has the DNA TGCGCCAGCAGCTTTGGCTCCGCCAGACAGGGGTCCTACGAGCAGTACTTC.

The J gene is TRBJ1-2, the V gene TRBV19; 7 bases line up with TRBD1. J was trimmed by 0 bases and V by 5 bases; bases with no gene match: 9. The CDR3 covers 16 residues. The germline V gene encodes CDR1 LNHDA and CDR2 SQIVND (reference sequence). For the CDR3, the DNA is TGTGCCAGTAGTCTTCGGGACAGACCAGCTAACTATGGCTACACCTTC. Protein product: CASSLRDRPANYGYTF.

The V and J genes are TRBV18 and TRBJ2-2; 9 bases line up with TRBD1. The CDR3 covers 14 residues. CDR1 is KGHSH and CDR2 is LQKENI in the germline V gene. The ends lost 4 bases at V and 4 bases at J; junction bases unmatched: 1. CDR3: CASSLDRGTGELFF. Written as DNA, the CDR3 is TGTGCCAGCTCACTGGACAGGGGCACCGGGGAGCTGTTTTTT.

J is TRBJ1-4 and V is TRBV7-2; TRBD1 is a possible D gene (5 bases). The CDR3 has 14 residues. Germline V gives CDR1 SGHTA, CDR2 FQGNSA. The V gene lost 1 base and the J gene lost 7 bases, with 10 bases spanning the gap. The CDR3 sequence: CASSLGGGIEKLFF. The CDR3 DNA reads TGTGCCAGCAGCTTAGGGGGCGGAATTGAAAAACTGTTTTTT. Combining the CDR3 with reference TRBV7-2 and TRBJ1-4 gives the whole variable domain GAGVSQSPSNKVTEKGKDVELRCDPISGHTALYWYRQSLGQGLEFLIYFQGNSAPDKSGLPSDRFSAERTGGSVSTLTIQRTQQEDSAVYLCASSLGGGIEKLFFGSGTQLSVL.

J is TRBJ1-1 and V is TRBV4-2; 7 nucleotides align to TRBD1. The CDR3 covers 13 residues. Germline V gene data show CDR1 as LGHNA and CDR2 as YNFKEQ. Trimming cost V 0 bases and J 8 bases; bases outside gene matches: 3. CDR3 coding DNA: TGTGCCAGCAGCCAAGACCCGGGACAGGAAGCTTTCTTT. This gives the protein CASSQDPGQEAFF.

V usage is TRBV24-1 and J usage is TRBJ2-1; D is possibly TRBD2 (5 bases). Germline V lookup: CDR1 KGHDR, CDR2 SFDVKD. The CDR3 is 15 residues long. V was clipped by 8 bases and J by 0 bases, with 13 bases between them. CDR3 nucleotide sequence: TGTGCCACCACCTCCCGGGATAGCTCCTACAATGAGCAGTTCTTC. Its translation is CATTSRDSSYNEQFF.

The CDR3, as DNA: TGTGCCAGTACTCTCCAGGGGATCTCAACTAATGAAAAACTGTTTTTT. Protein product: CASTLQGISTNEKLFF. The J gene is TRBJ1-4, the V gene TRBV19, with D maybe TRBD1 (6 bases). CDR1 and CDR2 (germline): LNHDA, SQIVND (reference sequence). The CDR3 runs to 16 residues. V dropped 7 bases and J dropped 0 bases, with 15 bases sitting between them.

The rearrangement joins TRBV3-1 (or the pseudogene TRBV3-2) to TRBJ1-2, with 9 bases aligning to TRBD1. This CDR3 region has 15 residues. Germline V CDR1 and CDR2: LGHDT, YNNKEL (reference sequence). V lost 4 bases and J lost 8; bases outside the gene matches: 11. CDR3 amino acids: CASSRPGTGIRGYTF. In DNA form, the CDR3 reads TGTGCCAGCAGCCGGCCCGGGACAGGGATTCGCGGCTACACCTTC.

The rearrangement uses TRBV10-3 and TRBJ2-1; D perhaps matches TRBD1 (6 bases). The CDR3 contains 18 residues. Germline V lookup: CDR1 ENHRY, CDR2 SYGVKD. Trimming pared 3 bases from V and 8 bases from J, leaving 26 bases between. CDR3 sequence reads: CAISEYDRTGTFGDEQFF. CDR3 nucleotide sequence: TGTGCCATCAGTGAATACGATAGGACGGGGACATTTGGCGATGAGCAGTTCTTC.

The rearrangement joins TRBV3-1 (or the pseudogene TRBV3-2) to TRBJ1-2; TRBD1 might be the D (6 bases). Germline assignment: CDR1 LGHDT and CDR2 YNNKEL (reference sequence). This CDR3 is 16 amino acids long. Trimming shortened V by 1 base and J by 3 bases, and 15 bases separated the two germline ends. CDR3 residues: CASSQADLQGYYGYTF. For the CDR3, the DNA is TGTGCCAGCAGCCAAGCAGATTTACAGGGCTACTATGGCTACACCTTC.

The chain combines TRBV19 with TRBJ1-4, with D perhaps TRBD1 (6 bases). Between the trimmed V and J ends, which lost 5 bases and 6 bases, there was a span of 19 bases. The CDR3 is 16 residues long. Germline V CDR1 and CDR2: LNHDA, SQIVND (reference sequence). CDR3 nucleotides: TGTGCCAGTAGTCCAAATCTCAGGGGAAGTGATGAAAAACTGTTTTTT. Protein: CASSPNLRGSDEKLFF.

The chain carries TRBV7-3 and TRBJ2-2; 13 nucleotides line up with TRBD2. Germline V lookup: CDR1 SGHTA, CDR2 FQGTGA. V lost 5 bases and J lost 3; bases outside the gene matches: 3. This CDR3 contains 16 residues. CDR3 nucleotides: TGTGCCAGCAGCCACGGACTAGCGGGAGACACCGGGGAGCTGTTTTTT. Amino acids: CASSHGLAGDTGELFF.

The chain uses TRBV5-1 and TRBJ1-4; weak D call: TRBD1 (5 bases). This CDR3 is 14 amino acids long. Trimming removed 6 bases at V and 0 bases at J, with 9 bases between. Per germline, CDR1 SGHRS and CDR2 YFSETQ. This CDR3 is CASTQGATNEKLFF. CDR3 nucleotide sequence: TGCGCCAGCACTCAAGGGGCAACTAATGAAAAACTGTTTTTT.

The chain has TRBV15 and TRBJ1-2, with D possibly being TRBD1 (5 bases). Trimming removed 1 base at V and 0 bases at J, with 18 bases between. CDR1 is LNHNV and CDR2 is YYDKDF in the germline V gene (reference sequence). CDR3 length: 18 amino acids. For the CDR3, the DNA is TGTGCCACCAGCAGAGGTCCTCCCGAAGGGGCTTCTAACTATGGCTACACCTTC. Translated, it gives CATSRGPPEGASNYGYTF.

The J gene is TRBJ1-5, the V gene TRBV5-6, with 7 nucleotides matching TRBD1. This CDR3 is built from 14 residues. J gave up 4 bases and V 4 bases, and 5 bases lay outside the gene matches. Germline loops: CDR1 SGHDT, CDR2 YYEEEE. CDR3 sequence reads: CASSPGTANQPQHF. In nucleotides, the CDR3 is TGTGCCAGCAGCCCTGGGACAGCAAATCAGCCCCAGCATTTT.

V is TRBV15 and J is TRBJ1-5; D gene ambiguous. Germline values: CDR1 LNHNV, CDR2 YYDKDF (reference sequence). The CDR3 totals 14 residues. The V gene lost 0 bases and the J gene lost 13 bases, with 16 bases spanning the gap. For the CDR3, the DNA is TGTGCCACCAGCAGAGATTATGCGGCTGCCCTACAGCATTTT. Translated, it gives CATSRDYAAALQHF. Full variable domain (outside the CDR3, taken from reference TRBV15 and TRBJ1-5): DAMVIQNPRYQVTQFGKPVTLSCSQTLNHNVMYWYQQKSSQAPKLLFHYYDKDFNNEADTPDNFQSRRPNTSFCFLDIRSPGLGDTAMYLCATSRDYAAALQHFGDGTRLSIL.

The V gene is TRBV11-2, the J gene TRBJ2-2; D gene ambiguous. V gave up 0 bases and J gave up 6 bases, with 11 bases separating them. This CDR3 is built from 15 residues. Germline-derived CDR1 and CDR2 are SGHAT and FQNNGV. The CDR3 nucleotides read TGTGCCAGCAGCTTAGACCCCTCTATCGCCGGGGAGCTGTTTTTT. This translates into CASSLDPSIAGELFF.

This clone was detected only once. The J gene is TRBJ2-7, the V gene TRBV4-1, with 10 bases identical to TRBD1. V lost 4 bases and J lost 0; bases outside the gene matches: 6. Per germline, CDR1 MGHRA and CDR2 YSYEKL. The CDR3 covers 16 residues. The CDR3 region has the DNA TGCGCCAGCAGCCTAGGACAGGGGGGATTCTCCTACGAGCAGTACTTC. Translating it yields CASSLGQGGFSYEQYF.

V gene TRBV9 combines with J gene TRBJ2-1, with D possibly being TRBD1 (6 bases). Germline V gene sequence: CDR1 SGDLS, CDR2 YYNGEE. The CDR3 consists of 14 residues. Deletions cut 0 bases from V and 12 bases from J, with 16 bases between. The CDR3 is CASSVGNQDRRQFF. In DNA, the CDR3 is TGTGCCAGCAGCGTAGGTAACCAAGACAGGCGGCAGTTCTTC.

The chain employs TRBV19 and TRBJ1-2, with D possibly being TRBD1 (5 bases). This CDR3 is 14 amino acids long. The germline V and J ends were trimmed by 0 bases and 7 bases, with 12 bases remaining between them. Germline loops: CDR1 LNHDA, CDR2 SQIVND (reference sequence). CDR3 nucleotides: TGTGCCAGTAGTATAGATGCAGGGAACCGTGGCTACACCTTC. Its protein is CASSIDAGNRGYTF.

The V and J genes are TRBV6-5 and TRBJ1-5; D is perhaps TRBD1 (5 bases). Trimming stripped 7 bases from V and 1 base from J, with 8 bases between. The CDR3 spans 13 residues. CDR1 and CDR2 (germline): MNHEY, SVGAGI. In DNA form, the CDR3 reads TGTGCCAGCAAGGAGGGGAGCAATCAGCCCCAGCATTTT. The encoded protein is CASKEGSNQPQHF.

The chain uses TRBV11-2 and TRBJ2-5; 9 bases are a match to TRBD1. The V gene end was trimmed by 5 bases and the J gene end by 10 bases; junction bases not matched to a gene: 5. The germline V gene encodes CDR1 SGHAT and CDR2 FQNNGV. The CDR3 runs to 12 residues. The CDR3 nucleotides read TGTGCCAGCAGCATCAACAGGGGGCGCCAGTACTTC. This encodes CASSINRGRQYF.

The CDR3, as DNA: TGTGCCAGTAGTATAGGGAGGTACACTGAAGCTTTCTTT. Protein: CASSIGRYTEAFF. The J gene is TRBJ1-1, the V gene TRBV19; D unclear. Per germline, CDR1 LNHDA and CDR2 SQIVND (reference sequence). Trimming pared 1 base from V and 3 bases from J, leaving 6 bases between. This CDR3 is 13 amino acids long.

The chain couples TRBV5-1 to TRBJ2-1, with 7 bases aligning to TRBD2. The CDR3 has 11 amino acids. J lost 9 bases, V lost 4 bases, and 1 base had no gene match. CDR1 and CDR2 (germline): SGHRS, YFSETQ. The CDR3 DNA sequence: TGCGCCAGCAGCGGGGAGGGTGAGCAGTTCTTC. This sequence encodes CASSGEGEQFF.

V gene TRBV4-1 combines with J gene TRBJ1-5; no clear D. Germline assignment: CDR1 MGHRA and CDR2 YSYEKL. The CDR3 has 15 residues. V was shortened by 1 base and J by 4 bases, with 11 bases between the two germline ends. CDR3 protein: CASSQVSGFNQPQHF. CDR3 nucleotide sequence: TGCGCCAGCAGCCAAGTGTCGGGGTTTAATCAGCCCCAGCATTTT.